A selection of T cell receptor beta chains follows, all from one sample in a study of blood T cell repertoires in COVID-19. TCRdb's copy holds only in-frame clones and misses some; the assay was immunoSEQ multiplex PCR. The sample gives roughly 170,000 clones, around 73% of which show up once; 15% to 20% is in the top ten. The sample consisted of PBMCs or T cells enriched from blood (not recorded which). Receptor source: a woman aged 50 to 65 who had recovered from COVID-19. The CDR3 runs from the conserved cysteine through the conserved F or W. Fields, in order: CDR3 DNA, CDR3 protein, J gene, D gene, V gene, clone size, CDR3 length. A D gene is named only where the DNA matches it firmly. Rows give clone size only sometimes, using once, few, many, or a class for an expanded clone.

DNA: TGTGCCACCAGTGATTTGCAAAATAGCGGGGGGACGGAGACCCAGTACTTC
CDR3: CATSDLQNSGGTETQYF
J: TRBJ2-5
D: TRBD2
V: TRBV24-1
size: -
length: 17

DNA: TGTGCCAGCAGCTTGGCCGGGGGGGCCCGCCACGGGAACGAGCAGTACTTC
CDR3: CASSLAGGARHGNEQYF
J: TRBJ2-7
D: TRBD2
V: TRBV5-4
size: -
length: 17

DNA: TGTGCCAGCAGTGTGGACAGGTGGAATATAGACACCGGGGAGCTGTTTTTT
CDR3: CASSVDRWNIDTGELFF
J: TRBJ2-2
D: TRBD1
V: TRBV28
size: once
length: 17

DNA: TGTGCCAGCTCACCGGGACAGGGGGTTAATGAGCAGTTCTTC
CDR3: CASSPGQGVNEQFF
J: TRBJ2-1
D: TRBD1
V: TRBV18
size: -
length: 14

DNA: TGTGCCAGCAGCTTAATCTACAATCAGCCCCAGCATTTT
CDR3: CASSLIYNQPQHF
J: TRBJ1-5
D: -
V: TRBV7-2
size: few
length: 13

DNA: TGTGCCAGCAGCTTGGGCGGGAGGGCCTACAATGAGCAGTTCTTC
CDR3: CASSLGGRAYNEQFF
J: TRBJ2-1
D: TRBD2
V: TRBV5-4
size: -
length: 15

DNA: TGTGCCAGCTCACCAATTAGGGGCAGTATCTACGAGCAGTACTTC
CDR3: CASSPIRGSIYEQYF
J: TRBJ2-7
D: -
V: TRBV18
size: -
length: 15

DNA: TGTGCCAGCAGCAAAGGACGGGATAACTATGGCTACACCTTC
CDR3: CASSKGRDNYGYTF
J: TRBJ1-2
D: -
V: TRBV21-1
size: once
length: 14

DNA: TGTGCCAGCAGCTCAGCGGGAGGGCGCCTCAATGAGCAGTTCTTC
CDR3: CASSSAGGRLNEQFF
J: TRBJ2-1
D: TRBD2
V: TRBV5-6
size: once
length: 15

DNA: TGTGCCAGCAGCTTAGGTCGGCTAGCGGGAGGGCCTCACTACAATGAGCAGTTCTTC
CDR3: CASSLGRLAGGPHYNEQFF
J: TRBJ2-1
D: TRBD2
V: TRBV7-9
size: -
length: 19

DNA: TGTGCCAGCAGCTCCCGGGACAGCTATTTTTACACCGGGGAGCTGTTTTTT
CDR3: CASSSRDSYFYTGELFF
J: TRBJ2-2
D: TRBD1
V: TRBV7-2
size: once
length: 17

DNA: TGTGCCAGCAGGCCGGACAGAACATCCGGCCCAGCTTTCTTT
CDR3: CASRPDRTSGPAFF
J: TRBJ1-1
D: -
V: TRBV6-5
size: -
length: 14

DNA: TGTGCCAGCAGCCCAACCCCCAAAGCAAACTATGGCTACACCTTC
CDR3: CASSPTPKANYGYTF
J: TRBJ1-2
D: -
V: TRBV3-1/TRBV3-2
size: few
length: 15

DNA: TGCGCCAGCAGCTTCGGGCTAGCGGCCTACAATGAGCAGTTCTTC
CDR3: CASSFGLAAYNEQFF
J: TRBJ2-1
D: TRBD2
V: TRBV4-1
size: -
length: 15

DNA: TGTGCCAGCAGCTTAGCGGCGGGAAGAAGCTCCTACAATGAGCAGTTCTTC
CDR3: CASSLAAGRSSYNEQFF
J: TRBJ2-1
D: -
V: TRBV7-2
size: once
length: 17

DNA: TGTGCCAGCAGGGGTCGGGTGACAGGGTCCCTCTACAATGAGCAGTTCTTC
CDR3: CASRGRVTGSLYNEQFF
J: TRBJ2-1
D: TRBD1
V: TRBV7-2
size: -
length: 17

DNA: TGTGCCAGCAGCTTAGCCCGAGGAGGGACTGAAGCTTTCTTT
CDR3: CASSLARGGTEAFF
J: TRBJ1-1
D: -
V: TRBV7-2
size: -
length: 14

DNA: TGCGCCAGCAGCGGGGGAGGGGGACCCTCCTACGAGCAGTACTTC
CDR3: CASSGGGGPSYEQYF
J: TRBJ2-7
D: -
V: TRBV5-1
size: -
length: 15

DNA: TGTGCCAGTAGTACTACGAGGTACAATGAGCAGTTCTTC
CDR3: CASSTTRYNEQFF
J: TRBJ2-1
D: -
V: TRBV19
size: -
length: 13

DNA: TGTGCCAGCAGCACTAAGGCCGGATCCAATCAGCCCCAGCATTTT
CDR3: CASSTKAGSNQPQHF
J: TRBJ1-5
D: -
V: TRBV6-5
size: -
length: 15

DNA: TGCGCCAGCAGCTCAAAAACTAGCGGGGTCGTCTCGGATACGCAGTATTTT
CDR3: CASSSKTSGVVSDTQYF
J: TRBJ2-3
D: TRBD2
V: TRBV5-1
size: -
length: 17

DNA: TGTGCCAGCAGGGATTTCCGGGGACAGGGCCGCTCCTACAATGAGCAGTTCTTC
CDR3: CASRDFRGQGRSYNEQFF
J: TRBJ2-1
D: TRBD1
V: TRBV28
size: -
length: 18

DNA: TGTGCTAGTGGTTTGGACCACGGGACTAGGGGCAATGAGCAGTTCTTC
CDR3: CASGLDHGTRGNEQFF
J: TRBJ2-1
D: TRBD2
V: TRBV12-5
size: few
length: 16

DNA: TGCGCCAGCAGCTTGGCTCAAGCAGGGACTAGCAGTACGCAGTATTTT
CDR3: CASSLAQAGTSSTQYF
J: TRBJ2-3
D: TRBD2
V: TRBV5-1
size: -
length: 16

DNA: TGTGCCAGCAGCTTAGTAGGCCGACAAAATCAAGAGACCCAGTACTTC
CDR3: CASSLVGRQNQETQYF
J: TRBJ2-5
D: -
V: TRBV7-9
size: -
length: 16

DNA: TGTGCCAGCAGCTTATCAGGGGGCACTGAAGCTTTCTTT
CDR3: CASSLSGGTEAFF
J: TRBJ1-1
D: TRBD1
V: TRBV7-9
size: -
length: 13

DNA: TGCGCCAGCAGCCAAGTCGCAGGGGACCGCTATGGCTACACCTTC
CDR3: CASSQVAGDRYGYTF
J: TRBJ1-2
D: -
V: TRBV4-1
size: -
length: 15

DNA: TGTGCCAGTAGTACGCGCGACACGTATGAAAAACTGTTTTTT
CDR3: CASSTRDTYEKLFF
J: TRBJ1-4
D: -
V: TRBV19
size: -
length: 14

DNA: TGTGCCAGCAGCTTAGGATTGGGAGACACCTATAATTCACCCCTCCACTTT
CDR3: CASSLGLGDTYNSPLHF
J: TRBJ1-6
D: -
V: TRBV7-2
size: -
length: 17

DNA: TGTGCCAGCAGCCGGGACAGGGGGGGGGAAAAACTGTTTTTT
CDR3: CASSRDRGGEKLFF
J: TRBJ1-4
D: TRBD1
V: TRBV27
size: -
length: 14

DNA: TGTGCCAGCCTTCCTGTAGCCTCGGACAGCTCGCGCGGGGCCAACGTCCTGACTTTC
CDR3: CASLPVASDSSRGANVLTF
J: TRBJ2-6
D: -
V: TRBV27
size: -
length: 19

DNA: TGTGCCAGCAGCCCCCGGGGCGGGAGCGCCTACAATGAGCAGTTCTTC
CDR3: CASSPRGGSAYNEQFF
J: TRBJ2-1
D: TRBD2
V: TRBV7-9
size: -
length: 16

DNA: TGCGCCAGCAGCCAAGATGTCAGGGGAGAGCAGTACTTC
CDR3: CASSQDVRGEQYF
J: TRBJ2-7
D: -
V: TRBV4-3
size: few
length: 13

DNA: TGTGCCAGTAATACAGGGCCCGGCTACACCTTC
CDR3: CASNTGPGYTF
J: TRBJ1-2
D: -
V: TRBV19
size: -
length: 11

DNA: TGTGCCAGCAGCTTACGAGGGCTAGGCACTGAAGCTTTCTTT
CDR3: CASSLRGLGTEAFF
J: TRBJ1-1
D: -
V: TRBV7-2
size: -
length: 14

DNA: TGTGCCACCGAGCCCAGAGCGCAGGGGGTGAATGGCTACACCTTC
CDR3: CATEPRAQGVNGYTF
J: TRBJ1-2
D: TRBD1
V: TRBV2
size: -
length: 15

DNA: TGTGCCAGCAGTTCCCCGGGACTCGTCAATGAGCAGTTCTTC
CDR3: CASSSPGLVNEQFF
J: TRBJ2-1
D: -
V: TRBV6-5
size: -
length: 14

DNA: TGTGCCAGCAGTGTTTGGGAGACAGGCAGCACAGATACGCAGTATTTT
CDR3: CASSVWETGSTDTQYF
J: TRBJ2-3
D: -
V: TRBV27
size: -
length: 16

DNA: TGCGCCAGCAGCCAAGGAGATGGGGGACAGGGACCCTGGGGCTACACCTTC
CDR3: CASSQGDGGQGPWGYTF
J: TRBJ1-2
D: TRBD1
V: TRBV4-3
size: medium-sized
length: 17

DNA: TGTGCCAGCAGTTCATTTGGAAACACCATATATTTT
CDR3: CASSSFGNTIYF
J: TRBJ1-3
D: -
V: TRBV12-3/TRBV12-4
size: few
length: 12

DNA: TGTGCCACCAGCTTCGGGGGGGGCCTTAGCAATCAGCCCCAGCATTTT
CDR3: CATSFGGGLSNQPQHF
J: TRBJ1-5
D: -
V: TRBV15
size: few
length: 16

DNA: TGCGCCAGCAGACCAGGACAGGGGAATGAAAAACTGTTTTTT
CDR3: CASRPGQGNEKLFF
J: TRBJ1-4
D: TRBD1
V: TRBV5-1
size: -
length: 14